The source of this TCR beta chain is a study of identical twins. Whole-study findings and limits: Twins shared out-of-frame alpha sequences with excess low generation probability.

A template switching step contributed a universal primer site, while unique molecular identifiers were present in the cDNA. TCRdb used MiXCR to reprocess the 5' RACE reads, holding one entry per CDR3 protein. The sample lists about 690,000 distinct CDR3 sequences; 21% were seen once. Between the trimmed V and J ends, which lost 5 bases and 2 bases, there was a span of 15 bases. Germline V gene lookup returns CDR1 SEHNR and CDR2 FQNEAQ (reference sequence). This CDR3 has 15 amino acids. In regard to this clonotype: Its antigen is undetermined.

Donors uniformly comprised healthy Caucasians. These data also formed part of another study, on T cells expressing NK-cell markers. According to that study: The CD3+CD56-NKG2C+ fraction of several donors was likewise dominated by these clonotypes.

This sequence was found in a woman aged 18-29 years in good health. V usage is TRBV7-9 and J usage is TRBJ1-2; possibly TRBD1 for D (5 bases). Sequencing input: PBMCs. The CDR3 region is CASSRAEGWNYGYTF. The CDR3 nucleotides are TGTGCCAGCAGCCGGGCGGAGGGGTGGAACTATGGCTACACCTTC.